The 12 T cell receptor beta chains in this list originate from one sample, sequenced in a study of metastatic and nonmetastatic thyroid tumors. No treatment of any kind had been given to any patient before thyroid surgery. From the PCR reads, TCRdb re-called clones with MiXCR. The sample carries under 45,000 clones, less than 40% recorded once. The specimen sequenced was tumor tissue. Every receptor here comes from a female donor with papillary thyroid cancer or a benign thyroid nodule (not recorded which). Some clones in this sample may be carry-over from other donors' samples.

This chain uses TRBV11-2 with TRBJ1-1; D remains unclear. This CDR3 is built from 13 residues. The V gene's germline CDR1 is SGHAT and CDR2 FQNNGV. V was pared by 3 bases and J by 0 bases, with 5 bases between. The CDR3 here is CASSLKVNTEAFF. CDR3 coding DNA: TGTGCCAGCAGCTTGAAAGTGAACACTGAAGCTTTCTTT. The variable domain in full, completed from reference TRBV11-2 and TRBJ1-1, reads EAGVAQSPRYKIIEKRQSVAFWCNPISGHATLYWYQQILGQGPKLLIQFQNNGVVDDSQLPKDRFSAERLKGVDSTLKIQPAKLEDSAVYLCASSLKVNTEAFFGQGTRLTVV.

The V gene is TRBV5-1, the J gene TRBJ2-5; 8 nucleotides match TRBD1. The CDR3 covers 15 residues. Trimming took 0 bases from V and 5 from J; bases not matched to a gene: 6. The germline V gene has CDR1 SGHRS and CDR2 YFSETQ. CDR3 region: CASSLGAGGSETQYF. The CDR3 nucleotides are TGCGCCAGCAGCTTGGGGGCAGGGGGCAGTGAGACCCAGTACTTC.

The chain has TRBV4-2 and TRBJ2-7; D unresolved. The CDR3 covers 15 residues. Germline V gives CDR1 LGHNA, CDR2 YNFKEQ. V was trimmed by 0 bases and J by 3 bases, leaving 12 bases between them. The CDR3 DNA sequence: TGTGCCAGCAGCCAAGAGATGACACGGAGCTACGAGCAGTACTTC. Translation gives CASSQEMTRSYEQYF.

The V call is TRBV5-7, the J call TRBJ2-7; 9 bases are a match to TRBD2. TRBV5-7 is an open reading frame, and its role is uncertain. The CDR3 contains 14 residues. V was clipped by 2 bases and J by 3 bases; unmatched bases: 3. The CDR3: CASSFSSGDYEQYF. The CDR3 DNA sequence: TGTGCCAGCAGCTTTTCTAGCGGGGACTACGAGCAGTACTTC.

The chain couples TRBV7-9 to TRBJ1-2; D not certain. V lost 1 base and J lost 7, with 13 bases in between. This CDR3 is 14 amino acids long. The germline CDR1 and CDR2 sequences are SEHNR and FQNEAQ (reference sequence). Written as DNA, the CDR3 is TGTGCCAGCAGCTTAGTTCAAACGGACGGTGGCTACACCTTC. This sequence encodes CASSLVQTDGGYTF.

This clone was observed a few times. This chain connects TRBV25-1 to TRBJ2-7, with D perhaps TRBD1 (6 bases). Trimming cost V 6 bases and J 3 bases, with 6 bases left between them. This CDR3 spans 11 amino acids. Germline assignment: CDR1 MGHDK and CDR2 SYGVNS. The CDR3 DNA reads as TGTGCCAGCAGGGACAGCTACGAGCAGTACTTC. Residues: CASRDSYEQYF.

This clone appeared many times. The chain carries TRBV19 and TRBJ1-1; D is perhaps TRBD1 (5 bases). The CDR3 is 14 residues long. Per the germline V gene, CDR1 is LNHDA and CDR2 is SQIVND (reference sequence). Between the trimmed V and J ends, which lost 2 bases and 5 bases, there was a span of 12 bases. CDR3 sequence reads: CASSISREMTEAFF. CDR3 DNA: TGTGCCAGTAGTATATCCAGGGAAATGACTGAAGCTTTCTTT.

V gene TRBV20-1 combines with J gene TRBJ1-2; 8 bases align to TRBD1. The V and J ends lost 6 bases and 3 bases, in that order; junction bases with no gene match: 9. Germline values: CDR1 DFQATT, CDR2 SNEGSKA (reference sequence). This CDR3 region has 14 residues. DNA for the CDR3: TGCAGTGCCCTTACAGGGGGATCAGACTATGGCTACACCTTC. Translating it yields CSALTGGSDYGYTF.

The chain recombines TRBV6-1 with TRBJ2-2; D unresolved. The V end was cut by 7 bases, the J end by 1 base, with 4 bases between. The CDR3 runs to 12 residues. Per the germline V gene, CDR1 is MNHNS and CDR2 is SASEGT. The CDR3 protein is CASNKNTGELFF. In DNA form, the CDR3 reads TGTGCCAGCAACAAGAACACCGGGGAGCTGTTTTTT.

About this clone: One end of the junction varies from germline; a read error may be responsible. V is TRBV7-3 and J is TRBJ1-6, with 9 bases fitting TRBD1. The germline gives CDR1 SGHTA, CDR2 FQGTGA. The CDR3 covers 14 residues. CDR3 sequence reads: CAGSPGQGWPPLHF. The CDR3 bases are TGTGCCGGCAGCCCGGGACAGGGCTGGCCACCCCTCCACTTT.

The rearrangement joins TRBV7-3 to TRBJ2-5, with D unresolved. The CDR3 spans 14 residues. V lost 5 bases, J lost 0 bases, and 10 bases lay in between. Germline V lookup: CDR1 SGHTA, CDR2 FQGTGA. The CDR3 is CASSLFPNQETQYF. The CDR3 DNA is TGTGCCAGCAGCCTATTTCCCAACCAAGAGACCCAGTACTTC.

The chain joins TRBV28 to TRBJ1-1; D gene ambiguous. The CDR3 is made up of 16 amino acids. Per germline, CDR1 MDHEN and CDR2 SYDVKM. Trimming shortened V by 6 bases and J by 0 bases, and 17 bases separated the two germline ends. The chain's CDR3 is CASSPTASGMNTEAFF. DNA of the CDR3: TGTGCCAGCAGCCCCACAGCTTCCGGCATGAACACTGAAGCTTTCTTT.